Here is one T cell receptor beta chain with its context. A sample-barcoded 5' primer and a J-beta primer mix were used in a second PCR of about 7 to 12 cycles. Each CDR3 protein is one row after TCRdb ran MiXCR on the 5' RACE reads. The sample lists 600,000 or so distinct CDR3 sequences, roughly 43% seen once, with around 23% in the top ten. The data are from a study of blood T cells in healthy people across ages. Per germline, CDR1 SGHAT and CDR2 FQNNGV. The CDR3 length is 13 residues. This clonotype was sampled from a man older than 75 in good health. The chain has TRBV11-2 and TRBJ2-1; either TRBD1 or TRBD2 may supply D (5 bases each). The assigned J gene may be wrong: the sequence end matches TRBJ2-7 better. Source material: blood. The CDR3 loop is CASSRGNSYEQYF. CDR3 nucleotides: TGTGCCAGCAGTCGGGGCAACTCCTACGAGCAGTACTTC.